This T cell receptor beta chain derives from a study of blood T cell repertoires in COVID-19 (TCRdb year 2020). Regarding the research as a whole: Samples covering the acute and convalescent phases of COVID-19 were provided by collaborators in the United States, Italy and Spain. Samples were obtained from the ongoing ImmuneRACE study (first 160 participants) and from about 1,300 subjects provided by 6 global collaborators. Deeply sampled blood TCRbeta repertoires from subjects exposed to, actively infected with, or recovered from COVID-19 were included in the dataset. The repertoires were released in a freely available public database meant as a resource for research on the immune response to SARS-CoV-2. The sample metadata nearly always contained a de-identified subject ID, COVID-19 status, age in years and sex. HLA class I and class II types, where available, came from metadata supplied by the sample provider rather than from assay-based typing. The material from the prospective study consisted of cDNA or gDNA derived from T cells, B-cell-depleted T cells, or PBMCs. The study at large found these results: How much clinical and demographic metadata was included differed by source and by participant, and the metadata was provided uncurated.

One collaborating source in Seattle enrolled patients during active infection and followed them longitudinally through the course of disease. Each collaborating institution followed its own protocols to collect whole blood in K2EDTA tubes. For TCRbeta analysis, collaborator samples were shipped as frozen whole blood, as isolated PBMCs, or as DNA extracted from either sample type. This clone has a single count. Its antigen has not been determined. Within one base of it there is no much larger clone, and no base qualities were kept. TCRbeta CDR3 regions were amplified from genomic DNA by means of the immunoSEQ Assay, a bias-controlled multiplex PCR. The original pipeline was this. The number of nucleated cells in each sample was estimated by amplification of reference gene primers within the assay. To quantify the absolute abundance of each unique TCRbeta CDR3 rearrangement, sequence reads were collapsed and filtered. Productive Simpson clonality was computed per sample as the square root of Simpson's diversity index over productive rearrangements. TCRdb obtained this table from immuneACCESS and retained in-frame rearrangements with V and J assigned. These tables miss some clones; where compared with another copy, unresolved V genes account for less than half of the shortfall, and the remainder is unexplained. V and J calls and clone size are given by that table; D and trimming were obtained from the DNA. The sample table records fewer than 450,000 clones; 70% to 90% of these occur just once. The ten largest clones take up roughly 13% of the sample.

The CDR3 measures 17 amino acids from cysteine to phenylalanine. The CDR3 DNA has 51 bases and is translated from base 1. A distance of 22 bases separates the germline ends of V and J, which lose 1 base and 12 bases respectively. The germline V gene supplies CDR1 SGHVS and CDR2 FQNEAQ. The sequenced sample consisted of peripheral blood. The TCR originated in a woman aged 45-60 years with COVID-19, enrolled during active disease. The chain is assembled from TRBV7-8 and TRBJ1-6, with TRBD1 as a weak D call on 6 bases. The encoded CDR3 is CASSLGAGARRGLPLHF. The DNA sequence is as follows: TGTGCCAGCAGCTTAGGTGCAGGGGCTCGGCGTGGGTTACCCCTCCACTTT.